The subject of this entry is one T cell receptor (beta chain). These data belong to a study of PD-1 blockade in classical Hodgkin lymphoma. Generated by immunoSEQ multiplex PCR, the TCRdb table keeps only in-frame clones and is missing some. The profile shows roughly 96,000 clones, 85% to 95% of them singletons. Time point meaning: cycle 4 day 1 (C4D1), after six to seven weeks of nivolumab. The patients all showed relapse after autologous stem cell transplantation, while their brentuximab vedotin exposure varied. Per germline, CDR1 SGHVS and CDR2 FQNEAQ. Trimming left V 5 bases short and J 7 bases short, with 12 bases between. This CDR3 contains 12 residues.

This rearrangement joins TRBV7-8 to TRBJ2-7, with a weak D call TRBD2 (5 bases). Sequencing used peripheral blood mononuclear cells (PBMCs), obtained before the fourth cycle of nivolumab. This TCR was recovered from a human donor with classical Hodgkin lymphoma. As DNA, the CDR3 is TGTGCCAGCAGCCAGGACTTTTGGGAGCAGTACTTC. It translates to CASSQDFWEQYF.